This T cell receptor beta chain comes out of a study of glioma-infiltrating T cells. Deletions cut 8 bases from V and 0 bases from J, with 16 bases between. Germline V gives CDR1 SNHLY, CDR2 FYNNEI. This CDR3 is built from 15 residues. Amplification of TCR alpha and beta CDR3 regions from RNA used iRepertoire nested multiplex PCR. TCRdb itself ran the multiplex PCR reads through MiXCR, one entry per CDR3 protein. The data show some 160,000 distinct CDR3 sequences, over 40% seen once. Source material: glioma tissue, nonneoplastic brain tissue, or PBMCs (not recorded which). The sequence was obtained from a human donor with low-grade glioma or glioblastoma, undergoing nonglioma brain surgery, or in good health (not recorded which). The chain is built from TRBV2 and TRBJ2-5; no clear D. The CDR3 protein is CASFGPRTYQETQYF. DNA of the CDR3: TGTGCCAGCTTCGGACCGAGGACGTACCAAGAGACCCAGTACTTC.